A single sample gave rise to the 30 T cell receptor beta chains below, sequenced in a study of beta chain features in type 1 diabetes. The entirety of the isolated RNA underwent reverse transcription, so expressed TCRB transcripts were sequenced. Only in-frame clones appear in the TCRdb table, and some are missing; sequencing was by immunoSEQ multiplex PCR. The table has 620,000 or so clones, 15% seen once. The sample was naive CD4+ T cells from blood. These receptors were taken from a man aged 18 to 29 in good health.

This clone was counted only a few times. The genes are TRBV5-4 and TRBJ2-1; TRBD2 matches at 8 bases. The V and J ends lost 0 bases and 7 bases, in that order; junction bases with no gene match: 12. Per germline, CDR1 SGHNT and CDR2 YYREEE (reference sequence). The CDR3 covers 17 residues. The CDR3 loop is CASSLGATAGVGNEQFF. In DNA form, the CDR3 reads TGTGCCAGCAGCTTGGGGGCAACAGCGGGAGTGGGTAATGAGCAGTTCTTC.

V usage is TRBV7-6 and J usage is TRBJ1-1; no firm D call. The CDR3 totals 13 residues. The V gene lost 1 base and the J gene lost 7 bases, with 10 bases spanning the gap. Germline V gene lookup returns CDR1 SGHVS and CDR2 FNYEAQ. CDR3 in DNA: TGTGCCAGCAGCTTAGAAAGAGGGAGTGAAGCTTTCTTT. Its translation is CASSLERGSEAFF.

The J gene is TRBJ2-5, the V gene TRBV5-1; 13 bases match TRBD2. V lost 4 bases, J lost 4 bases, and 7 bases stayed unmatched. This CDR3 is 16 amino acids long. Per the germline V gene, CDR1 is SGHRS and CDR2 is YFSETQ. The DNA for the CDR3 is TGCGCCAGCAGCCGGACTAGCGGGAGATTACGAGAGACCCAGTACTTC. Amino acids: CASSRTSGRLRETQYF. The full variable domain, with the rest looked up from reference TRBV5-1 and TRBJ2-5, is KAGVTQTPRYLIKTRGQQVTLSCSPISGHRSVSWYQQTPGQGLQFLFEYFSETQRNKGNFPGRFSGRQFSNSRSEMNVSTLELGDSALYLCASSRTSGRLRETQYFGPGTRLLVL.

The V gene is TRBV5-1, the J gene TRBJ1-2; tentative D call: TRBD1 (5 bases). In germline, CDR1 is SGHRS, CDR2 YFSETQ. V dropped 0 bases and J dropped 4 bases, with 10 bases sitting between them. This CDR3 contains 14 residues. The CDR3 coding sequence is TGCGCCAGCAGCTTGGAACGGGGGAGCTATGGCTACACCTTC. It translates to CASSLERGSYGYTF.

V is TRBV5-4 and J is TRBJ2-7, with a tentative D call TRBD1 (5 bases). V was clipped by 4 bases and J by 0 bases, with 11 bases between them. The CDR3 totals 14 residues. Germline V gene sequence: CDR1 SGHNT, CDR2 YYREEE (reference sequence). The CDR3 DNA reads TGTGCCAGCAGCGGGATGACAGCCTCCTACGAGCAGTACTTC. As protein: CASSGMTASYEQYF.

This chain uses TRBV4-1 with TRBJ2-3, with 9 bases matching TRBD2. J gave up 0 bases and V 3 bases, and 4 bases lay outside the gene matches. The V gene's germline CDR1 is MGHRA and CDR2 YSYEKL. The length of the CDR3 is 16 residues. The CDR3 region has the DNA TGCGCCAGCAGCCAGGTAGCGGGAGTTAGCACAGATACGCAGTATTTT. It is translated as CASSQVAGVSTDTQYF.

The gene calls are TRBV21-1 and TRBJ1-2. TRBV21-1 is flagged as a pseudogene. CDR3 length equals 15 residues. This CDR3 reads CASSKSLPGSWGYTF. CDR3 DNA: TGTGCCAGCAGCAAATCACTCCCTGGGAGTTGGGGCTACACCTTC.

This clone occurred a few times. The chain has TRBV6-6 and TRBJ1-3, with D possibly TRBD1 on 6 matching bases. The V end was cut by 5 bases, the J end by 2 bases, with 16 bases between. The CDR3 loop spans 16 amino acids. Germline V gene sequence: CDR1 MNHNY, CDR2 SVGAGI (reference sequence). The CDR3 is CASSRPRTVPGNTIYF. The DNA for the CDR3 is TGTGCCAGCAGTCGACCCCGGACAGTTCCTGGAAACACCATATATTTT.

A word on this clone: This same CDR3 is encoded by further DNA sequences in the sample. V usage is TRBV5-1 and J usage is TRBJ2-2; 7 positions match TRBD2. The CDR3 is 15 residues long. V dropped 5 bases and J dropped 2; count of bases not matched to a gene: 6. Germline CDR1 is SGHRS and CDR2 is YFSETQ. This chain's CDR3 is CASRGLAVNTGELFF. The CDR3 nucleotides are TGCGCCAGCAGAGGGCTAGCGGTTAACACCGGGGAGCTGTTTTTT. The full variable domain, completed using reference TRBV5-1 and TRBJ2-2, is KAGVTQTPRYLIKTRGQQVTLSCSPISGHRSVSWYQQTPGQGLQFLFEYFSETQRNKGNFPGRFSGRQFSNSRSEMNVSTLELGDSALYLCASRGLAVNTGELFFGEGSRLTVL.

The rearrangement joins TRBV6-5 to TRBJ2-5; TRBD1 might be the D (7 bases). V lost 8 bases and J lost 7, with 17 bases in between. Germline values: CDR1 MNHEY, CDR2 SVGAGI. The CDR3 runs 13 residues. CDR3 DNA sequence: TGTGCCAGCCGCCTCGGGCAGGGGGGGACCCAGTACTTC. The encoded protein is CASRLGQGGTQYF.

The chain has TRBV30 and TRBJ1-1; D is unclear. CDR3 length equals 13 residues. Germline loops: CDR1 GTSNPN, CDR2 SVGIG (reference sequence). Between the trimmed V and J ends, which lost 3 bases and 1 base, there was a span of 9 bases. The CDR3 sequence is CAWRKGPNTEAFF. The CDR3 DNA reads TGTGCCTGGAGAAAGGGCCCGAACACTGAAGCTTTCTTT.

The CDR3: CASSPQGTTYEQYF. The CDR3 bases are TGTGCCAGCTCACCACAGGGGACAACCTACGAGCAGTACTTC. The chain is built from TRBV18 and TRBJ2-7; TRBD1 might be the D (6 bases). The CDR3 sequence is 14 residues long. Germline values: CDR1 KGHSH, CDR2 LQKENI. The V end was cut by 1 base, the J end by 2 bases, with 9 bases between.

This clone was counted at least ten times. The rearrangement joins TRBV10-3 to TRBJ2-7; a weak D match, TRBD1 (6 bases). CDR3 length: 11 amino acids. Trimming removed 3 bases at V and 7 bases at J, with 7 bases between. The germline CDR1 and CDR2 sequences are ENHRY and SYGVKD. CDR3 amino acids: CAISDTGEQYF. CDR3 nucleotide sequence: TGTGCCATCAGTGACACAGGGGAGCAGTACTTC.

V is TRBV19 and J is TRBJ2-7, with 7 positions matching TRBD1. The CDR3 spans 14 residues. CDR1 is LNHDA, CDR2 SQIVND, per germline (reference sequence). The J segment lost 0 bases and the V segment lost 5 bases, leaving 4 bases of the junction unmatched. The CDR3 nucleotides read TGTGCCAGTAGTCCGGGACAGAACTCCTACGAGCAGTACTTC. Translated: CASSPGQNSYEQYF.

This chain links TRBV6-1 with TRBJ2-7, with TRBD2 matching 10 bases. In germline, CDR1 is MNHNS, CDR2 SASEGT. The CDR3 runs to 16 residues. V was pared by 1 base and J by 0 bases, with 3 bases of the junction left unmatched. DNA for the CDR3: TGTGCCAGCAGTGAAGTAGCGGGGGGCCTCTCCTACGAGCAGTACTTC. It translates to CASSEVAGGLSYEQYF.

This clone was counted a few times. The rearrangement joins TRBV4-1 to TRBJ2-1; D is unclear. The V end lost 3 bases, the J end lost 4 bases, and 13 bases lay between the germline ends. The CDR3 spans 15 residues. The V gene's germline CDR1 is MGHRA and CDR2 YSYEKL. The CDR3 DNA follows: TGCGCCAGCAGCCAGACGGCTTATGGGTACAATGAGCAGTTCTTC. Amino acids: CASSQTAYGYNEQFF.

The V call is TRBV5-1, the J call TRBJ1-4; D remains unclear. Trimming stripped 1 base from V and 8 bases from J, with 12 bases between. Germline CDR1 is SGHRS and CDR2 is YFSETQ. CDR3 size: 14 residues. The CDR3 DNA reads TGCGCCAGCAGCTTGCCGGAGTCGGGGGAAAAACTGTTTTTT. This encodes CASSLPESGEKLFF.

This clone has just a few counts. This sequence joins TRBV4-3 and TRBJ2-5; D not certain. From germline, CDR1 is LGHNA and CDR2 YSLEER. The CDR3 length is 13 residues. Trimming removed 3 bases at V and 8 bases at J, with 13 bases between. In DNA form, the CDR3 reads TGCGCCAGCAGCCATAACCGGGCCCTTACCCAGTACTTC. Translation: CASSHNRALTQYF.

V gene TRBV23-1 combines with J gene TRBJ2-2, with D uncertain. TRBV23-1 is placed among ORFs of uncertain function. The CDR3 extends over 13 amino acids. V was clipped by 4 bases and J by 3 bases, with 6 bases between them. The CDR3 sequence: CASSPRDTGELFF. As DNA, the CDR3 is TGCGCCAGCAGTCCAAGGGACACCGGGGAGCTGTTTTTT.

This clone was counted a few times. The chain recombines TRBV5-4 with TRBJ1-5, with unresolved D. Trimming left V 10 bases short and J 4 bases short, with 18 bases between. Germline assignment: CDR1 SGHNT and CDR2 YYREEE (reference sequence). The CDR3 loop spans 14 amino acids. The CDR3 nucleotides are TGTGCCGTATCTGGCAGGTCCCCTAATCAGCCCCAGCATTTT. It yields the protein CAVSGRSPNQPQHF.

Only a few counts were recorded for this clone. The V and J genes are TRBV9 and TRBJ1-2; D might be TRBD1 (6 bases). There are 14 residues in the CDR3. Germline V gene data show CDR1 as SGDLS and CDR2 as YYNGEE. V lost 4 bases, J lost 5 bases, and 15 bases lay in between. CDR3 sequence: CASSPQGQLYGYTF. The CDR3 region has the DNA TGTGCCAGCAGCCCTCAAGGACAGCTTTATGGCTACACCTTC.

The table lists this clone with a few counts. The CDR3: CASSSPGGYGYTF. The CDR3 coding sequence is TGTGCCAGCAGCTCACCGGGAGGCTATGGCTACACCTTC. The chain uses TRBV5-4 and TRBJ1-2; D call uncertain. V was shortened by 3 bases and J by 4 bases, with 10 bases between the two germline ends. The CDR3 totals 13 residues. CDR1 SGHNT and CDR2 YYREEE come from the germline V gene (reference sequence).

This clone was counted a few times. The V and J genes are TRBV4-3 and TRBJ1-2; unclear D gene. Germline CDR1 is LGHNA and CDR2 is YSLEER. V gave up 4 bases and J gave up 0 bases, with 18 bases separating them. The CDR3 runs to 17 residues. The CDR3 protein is CASSRSPGSIANYGYTF. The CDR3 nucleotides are TGCGCCAGCAGCCGTAGCCCGGGTTCGATAGCTAACTATGGCTACACCTTC.

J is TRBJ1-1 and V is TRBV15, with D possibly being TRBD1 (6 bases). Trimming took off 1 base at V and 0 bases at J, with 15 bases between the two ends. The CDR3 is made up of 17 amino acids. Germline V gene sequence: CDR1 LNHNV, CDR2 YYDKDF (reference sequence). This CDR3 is CATSRGGRGLMNTEAFF. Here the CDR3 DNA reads TGTGCCACCAGCAGAGGAGGCAGGGGCTTGATGAACACTGAAGCTTTCTTT.

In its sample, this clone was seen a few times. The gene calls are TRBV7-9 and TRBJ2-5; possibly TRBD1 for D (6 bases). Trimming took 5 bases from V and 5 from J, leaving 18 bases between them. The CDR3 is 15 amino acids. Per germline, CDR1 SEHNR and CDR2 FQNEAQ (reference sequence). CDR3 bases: TGTGCCAGCAGCCCCAGGGGCCTTCCAGGGGAGACCCAGTACTTC. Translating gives CASSPRGLPGETQYF.

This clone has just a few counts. The CDR3 DNA follows: TGTGCCAGCAGCTTAGGTCGCAGGAGGGAGCAGTTCTTC. Encoded protein: CASSLGRRREQFF. The chain carries TRBV11-2 and TRBJ2-1; possibly TRBD2 for D (5 bases). This CDR3 region has 13 residues. The ends were cut back, 1 base at V and 10 bases at J, with 11 bases in the middle. In germline, CDR1 is SGHAT, CDR2 FQNNGV.

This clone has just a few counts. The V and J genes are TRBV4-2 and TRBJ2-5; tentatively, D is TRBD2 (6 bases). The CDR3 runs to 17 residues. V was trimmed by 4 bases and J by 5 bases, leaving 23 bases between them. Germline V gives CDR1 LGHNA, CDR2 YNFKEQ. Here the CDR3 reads CASSLRLGGAFQETQYF. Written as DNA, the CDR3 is TGTGCCAGCAGCCTAAGACTAGGAGGAGCGTTCCAGGAGACCCAGTACTTC.

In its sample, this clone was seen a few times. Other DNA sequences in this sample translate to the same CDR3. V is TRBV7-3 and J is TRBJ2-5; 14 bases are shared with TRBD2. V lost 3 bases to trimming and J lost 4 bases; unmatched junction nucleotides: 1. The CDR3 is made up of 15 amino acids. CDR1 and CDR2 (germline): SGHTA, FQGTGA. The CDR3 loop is CASSLGLAGVETQYF. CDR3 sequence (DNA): TGTGCCAGCAGCTTGGGACTAGCGGGAGTAGAGACCCAGTACTTC.

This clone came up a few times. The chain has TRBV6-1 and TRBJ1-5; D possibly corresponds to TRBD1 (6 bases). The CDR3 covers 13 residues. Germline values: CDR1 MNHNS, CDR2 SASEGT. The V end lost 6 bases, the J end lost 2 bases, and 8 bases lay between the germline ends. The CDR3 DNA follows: TGTGCCAGCAGCCGACAGGGCAATCAGCCCCAGCATTTT. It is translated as CASSRQGNQPQHF.

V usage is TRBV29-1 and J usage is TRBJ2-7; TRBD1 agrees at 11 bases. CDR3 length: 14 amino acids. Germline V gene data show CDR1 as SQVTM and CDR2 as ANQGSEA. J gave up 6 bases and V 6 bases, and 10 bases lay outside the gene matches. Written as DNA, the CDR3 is TGCAGCGTCTGCTGGACAGGGGGCAGTTGCGAGCAGTACTTC. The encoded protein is CSVCWTGGSCEQYF.